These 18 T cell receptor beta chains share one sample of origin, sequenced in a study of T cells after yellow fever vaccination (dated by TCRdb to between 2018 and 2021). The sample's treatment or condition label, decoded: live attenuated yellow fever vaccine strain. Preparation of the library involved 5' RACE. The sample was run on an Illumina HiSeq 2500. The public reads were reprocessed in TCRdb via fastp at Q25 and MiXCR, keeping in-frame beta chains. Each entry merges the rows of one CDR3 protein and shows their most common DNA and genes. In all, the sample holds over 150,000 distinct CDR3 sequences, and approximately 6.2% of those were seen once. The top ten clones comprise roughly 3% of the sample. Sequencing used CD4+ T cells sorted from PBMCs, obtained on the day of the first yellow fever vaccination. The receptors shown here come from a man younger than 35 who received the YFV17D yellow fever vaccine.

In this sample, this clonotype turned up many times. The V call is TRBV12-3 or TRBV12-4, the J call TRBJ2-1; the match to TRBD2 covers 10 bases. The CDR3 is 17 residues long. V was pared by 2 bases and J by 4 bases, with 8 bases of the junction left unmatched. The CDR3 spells CASSLKRGGYLYNEQFF. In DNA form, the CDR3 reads TGTGCCAGCAGTTTAAAGCGGGGGGGTTACCTTTACAATGAGCAGTTCTTC.

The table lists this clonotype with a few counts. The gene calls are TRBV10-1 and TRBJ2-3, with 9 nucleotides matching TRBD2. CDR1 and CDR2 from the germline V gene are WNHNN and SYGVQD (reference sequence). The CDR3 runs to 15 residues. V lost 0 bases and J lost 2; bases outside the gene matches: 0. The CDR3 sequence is CASSESGLATDTQYF. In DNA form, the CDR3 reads TGCGCCAGCAGTGAGTCGGGACTAGCCACAGATACGCAGTATTTT.

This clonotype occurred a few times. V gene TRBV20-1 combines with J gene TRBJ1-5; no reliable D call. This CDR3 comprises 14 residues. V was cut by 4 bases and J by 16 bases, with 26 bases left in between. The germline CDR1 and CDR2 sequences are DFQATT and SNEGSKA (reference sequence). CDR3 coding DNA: TGCAGTGCTACCGCTAGAGGATTACTAGCGACAACCCATTTT. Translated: CSATARGLLATTHF.

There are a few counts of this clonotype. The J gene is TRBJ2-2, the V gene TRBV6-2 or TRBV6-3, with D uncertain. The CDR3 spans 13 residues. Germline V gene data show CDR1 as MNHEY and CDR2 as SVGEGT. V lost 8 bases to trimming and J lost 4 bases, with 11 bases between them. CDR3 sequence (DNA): TGTGCCAGCCGGAGATCGAGCACCGGGGAGCTGTTTTTT. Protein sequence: CASRRSSTGELFF.

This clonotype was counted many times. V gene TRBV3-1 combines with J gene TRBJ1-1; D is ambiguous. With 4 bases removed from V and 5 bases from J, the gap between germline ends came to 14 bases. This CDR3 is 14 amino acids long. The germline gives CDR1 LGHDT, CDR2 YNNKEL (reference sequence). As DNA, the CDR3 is TGTGCCAGCAGCCCAACGGGAATTCGTACTGAAGCTTTCTTT. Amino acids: CASSPTGIRTEAFF.

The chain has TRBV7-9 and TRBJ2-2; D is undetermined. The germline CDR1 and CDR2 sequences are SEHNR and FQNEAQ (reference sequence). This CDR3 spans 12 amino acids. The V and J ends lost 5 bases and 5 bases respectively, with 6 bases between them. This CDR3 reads CASSPQTGELFF. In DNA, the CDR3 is TGTGCCAGCAGCCCACAGACCGGGGAGCTGTTTTTT.

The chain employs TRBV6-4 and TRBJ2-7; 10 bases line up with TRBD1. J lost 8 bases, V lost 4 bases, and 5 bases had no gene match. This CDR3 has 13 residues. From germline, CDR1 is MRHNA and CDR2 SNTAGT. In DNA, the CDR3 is TGTGCCAGCAGTGCCTTGGGACAGGGGAAGCAGTACTTC. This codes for CASSALGQGKQYF.

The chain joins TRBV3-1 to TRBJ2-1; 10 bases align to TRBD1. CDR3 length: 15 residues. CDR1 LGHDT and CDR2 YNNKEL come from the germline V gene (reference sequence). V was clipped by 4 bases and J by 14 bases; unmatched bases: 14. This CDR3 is CASSPSPGQGSSKFF. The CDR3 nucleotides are TGTGCCAGCAGCCCTTCACCGGGACAGGGGTCATCTAAGTTCTTC.

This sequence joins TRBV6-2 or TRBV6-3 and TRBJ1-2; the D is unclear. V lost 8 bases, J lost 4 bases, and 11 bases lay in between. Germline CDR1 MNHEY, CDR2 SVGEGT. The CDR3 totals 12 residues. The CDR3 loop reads CASRSQPYGYTF. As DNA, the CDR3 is TGTGCCAGCCGCTCGCAGCCCTATGGCTACACCTTC.

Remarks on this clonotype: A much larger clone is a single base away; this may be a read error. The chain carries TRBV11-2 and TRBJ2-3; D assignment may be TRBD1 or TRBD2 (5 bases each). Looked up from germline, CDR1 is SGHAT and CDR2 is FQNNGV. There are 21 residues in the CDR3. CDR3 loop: CASSPRHRDRGLPSVTDTQDF. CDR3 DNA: TGTGCCAGCAGCCCCCGCCACCGGGACCGCGGGCTGCCGTCTGTCACAGATACGCAGGATTTT. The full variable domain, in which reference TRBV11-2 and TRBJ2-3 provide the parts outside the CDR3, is EAGVAQSPRYKIIEKRQSVAFWCNPISGHATLYWYQQILGQGPKLLIQFQNNGVVDDSQLPKDRFSAERLKGVDSTLKIQPAKLEDSAVYLCASSPRHRDRGLPSVTDTQDFGPGTRLTVL.

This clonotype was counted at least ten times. The CDR3 is CASSYSVNTEAFF. The CDR3 region has the DNA TGTGCCAGCAGTTACTCCGTGAACACTGAAGCTTTCTTT. V and J are TRBV6-5 and TRBJ1-1, with D unclear. Trimming removed 0 bases at V and 0 bases at J, with 2 bases between. Germline V CDR1 and CDR2: MNHEY, SVGAGI. The CDR3 is made up of 13 amino acids.

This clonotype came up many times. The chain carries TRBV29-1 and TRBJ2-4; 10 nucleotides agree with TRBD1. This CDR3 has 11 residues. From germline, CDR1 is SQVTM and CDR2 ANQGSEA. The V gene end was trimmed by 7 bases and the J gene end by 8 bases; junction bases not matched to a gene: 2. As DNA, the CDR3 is TGCAGCGGGGGACAGGGGCACATTCAGTACTTC. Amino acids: CSGGQGHIQYF.

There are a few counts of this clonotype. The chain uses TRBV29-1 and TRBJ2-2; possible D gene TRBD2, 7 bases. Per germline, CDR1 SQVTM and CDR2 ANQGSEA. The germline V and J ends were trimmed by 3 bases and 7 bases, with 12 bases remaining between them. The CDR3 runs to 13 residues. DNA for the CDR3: TGCAGCGTTGATAGGGGGGGCAACGGGGAGCTGTTTTTT. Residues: CSVDRGGNGELFF.

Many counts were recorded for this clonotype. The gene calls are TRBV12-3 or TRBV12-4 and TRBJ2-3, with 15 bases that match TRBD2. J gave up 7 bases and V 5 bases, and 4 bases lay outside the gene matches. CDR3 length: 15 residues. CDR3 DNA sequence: TGTGCCAGCAGTCAGGGACTAGCGGGGGGTTATACGCAGTATTTT. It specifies CASSQGLAGGYTQYF.

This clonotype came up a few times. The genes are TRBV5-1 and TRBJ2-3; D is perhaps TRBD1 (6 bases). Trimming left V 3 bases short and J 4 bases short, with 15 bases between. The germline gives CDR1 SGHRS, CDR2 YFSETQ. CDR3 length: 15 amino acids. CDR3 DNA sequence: TGCGCCAGCAGCTCGCAGGGGCTGGTGGCAGATACGCAGTATTTT. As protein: CASSSQGLVADTQYF.

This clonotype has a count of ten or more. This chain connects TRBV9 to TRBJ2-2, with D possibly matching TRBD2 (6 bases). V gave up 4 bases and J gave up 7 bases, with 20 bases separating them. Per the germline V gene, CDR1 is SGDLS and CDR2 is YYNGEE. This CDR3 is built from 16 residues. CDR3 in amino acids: CASSPGSRGGFGELFF. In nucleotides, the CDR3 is TGTGCCAGCAGCCCCGGAAGTAGGGGAGGTTTCGGGGAGCTGTTTTTT.

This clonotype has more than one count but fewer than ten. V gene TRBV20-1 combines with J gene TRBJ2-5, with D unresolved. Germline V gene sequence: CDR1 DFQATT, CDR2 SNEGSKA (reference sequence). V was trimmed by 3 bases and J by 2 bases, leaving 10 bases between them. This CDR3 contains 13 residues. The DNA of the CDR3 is TGCAGTGCTAGTAGAATCCAGCAAGAGACCCAGTACTTC. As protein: CSASRIQQETQYF.

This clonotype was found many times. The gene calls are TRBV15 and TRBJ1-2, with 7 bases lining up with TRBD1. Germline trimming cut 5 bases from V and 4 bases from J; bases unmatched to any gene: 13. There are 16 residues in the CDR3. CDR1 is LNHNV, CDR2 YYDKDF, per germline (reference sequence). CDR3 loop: CATSPGRDRLFYGYTF. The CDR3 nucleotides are TGTGCCACCAGCCCCGGTAGGGACAGACTATTCTATGGCTACACCTTC.